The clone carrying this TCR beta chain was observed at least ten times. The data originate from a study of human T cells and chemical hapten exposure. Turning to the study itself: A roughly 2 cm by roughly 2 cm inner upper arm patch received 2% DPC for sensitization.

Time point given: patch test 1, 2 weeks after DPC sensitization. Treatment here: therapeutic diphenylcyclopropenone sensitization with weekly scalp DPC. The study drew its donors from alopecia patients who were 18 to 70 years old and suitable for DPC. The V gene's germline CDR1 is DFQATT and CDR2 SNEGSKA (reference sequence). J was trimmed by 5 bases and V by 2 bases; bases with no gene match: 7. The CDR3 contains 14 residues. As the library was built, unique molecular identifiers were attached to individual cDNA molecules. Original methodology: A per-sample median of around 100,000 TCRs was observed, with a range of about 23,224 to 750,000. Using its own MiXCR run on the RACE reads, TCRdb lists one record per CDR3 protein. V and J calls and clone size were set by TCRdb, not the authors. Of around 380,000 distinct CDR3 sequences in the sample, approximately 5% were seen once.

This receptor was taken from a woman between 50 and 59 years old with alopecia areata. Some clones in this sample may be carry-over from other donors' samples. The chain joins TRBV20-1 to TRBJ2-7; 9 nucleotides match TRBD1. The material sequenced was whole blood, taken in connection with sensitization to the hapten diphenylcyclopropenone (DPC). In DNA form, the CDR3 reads TGCAGTGCTAGAAGGGACAGGGTGAAGGACGAGCAGTACTTC. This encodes CSARRDRVKDEQYF.